This TCR beta chain was recorded in a study of T cells in Graves' hyperthyroidism and ophthalmopathy. The V and J ends lost 6 bases and 2 bases, in that order; junction bases with no gene match: 6. Germline CDR1 is MNHNS and CDR2 is SASEGT. This CDR3 has 17 residues. The authors took PBMCs from 10 ml fresh peripheral blood. Template material for amplifying TCR beta CDR3 regions consisted of RNA transcripts. Initially, a first-round RT-PCR of the TCR CDR3 employed the HTBI primer set. MiXCR was run by TCRdb on the multiplex PCR reads, yielding one entry per CDR3 protein. Among 450,000 to 500,000 distinct CDR3 sequences listed, less than 25% were seen once.

The chain links TRBV6-1 to TRBJ2-1, with TRBD2 identical over 14 bases. The sample was blood. The sequence was collected from a woman in her 70s with Graves' ophthalmopathy. CDR3 residues: CASRGLAGEGAYNEQFF. CDR3 in DNA: TGTGCCAGCAGGGGACTAGCGGGAGAGGGGGCCTACAATGAGCAGTTCTTC.